Listed here are 16 T cell receptor beta chains from one sample, sequenced in a study of OX40 agonist ivuxolimab in advanced cancers. The repertoire was sequenced with immunoSEQ multiplex PCR; TCRdb's copy has only in-frame clones and lacks some. The repertoire holds around 73,000 clones, with 85% to 90% as singletons. The sample was CD4+ or CD8+ T cells sorted from blood, taken in a trial of the OX40 agonist ivuxolimab. The receptors were gathered from an adult with an advanced solid tumor such as melanoma, head and neck, liver or kidney cancer.

This clone was observed a handful of times. The chain combines TRBV6-1 with TRBJ1-1; perhaps TRBD1 as D (6 bases). Germline-derived CDR1 and CDR2 are MNHNS and SASEGT. Trimming took off 8 bases at V and 4 bases at J, with 17 bases between the two ends. The CDR3 totals 14 residues. The DNA of the CDR3 is TGTGCCAGCGAGAGGCAGGGGATGGGCACTGAAGCTTTCTTT. This codes for CASERQGMGTEAFF.

The rearrangement uses TRBV6-5 and TRBJ1-4; possibly TRBD1 for D (5 bases). CDR3 size: 15 residues. Germline CDR1 MNHEY, CDR2 SVGAGI. V was cut by 1 base and J by 8 bases, with 14 bases left in between. The CDR3 bases are TGTGCCAGCAGTTACTGGGACGGGAGATTGGAAAAACTGTTTTTT. This translates into CASSYWDGRLEKLFF.

V and J are TRBV2 and TRBJ2-7, with 10 bases fitting TRBD1. There are 15 residues in the CDR3. J lost 4 bases, V lost 4 bases, and 7 bases had no gene match. Germline V gene sequence: CDR1 SNHLY, CDR2 FYNNEI. The CDR3 protein is CASSVVRTGGYEQYF. CDR3 coding DNA: TGTGCCAGCAGTGTGGTAAGGACAGGGGGGTACGAGCAGTACTTC.

The gene calls are TRBV14 and TRBJ2-4, with 9 bases identical to TRBD1. Per germline, CDR1 SGHDN and CDR2 FVKESK. V was pared by 3 bases and J by 0 bases, with 3 bases of the junction left unmatched. The CDR3 runs to 16 residues. This chain's CDR3 is CASSQGQGLAKNIQYF. The CDR3, as DNA: TGTGCCAGCAGCCAGGGACAGGGTTTAGCCAAAAACATTCAGTACTTC. The variable domain in full, completed from reference TRBV14 and TRBJ2-4, reads EAGVTQFPSHSVIEKGQTVTLRCDPISGHDNLYWYRRVMGKEIKFLLHFVKESKQDESGMPNNRFLAERTGGTYSTLKVQPAELEDSGVYFCASSQGQGLAKNIQYFGAGTRLSVL.

The V call is TRBV2, the J call TRBJ2-3; D unresolved. The CDR3 spans 14 residues. CDR1 SNHLY and CDR2 FYNNEI come from the germline V gene. V lost 7 bases to trimming and J lost 0 bases, with 11 bases between them. CDR3 DNA sequence: TGTGCCAGCACGGGCGTAACTAGCACAGATACGCAGTATTTT. Protein product: CASTGVTSTDTQYF.

As DNA, the CDR3 is TGTGCCAGCAGCTGGGACAGGGAATACGAGCAGTACTTC. Translated: CASSWDREYEQYF. The chain employs TRBV5-4 and TRBJ2-7; 9 bases are a match to TRBD1. V lost 3 bases to trimming and J lost 4 bases; unmatched junction nucleotides: 2. The CDR3 is 13 residues long. Germline CDR1 and CDR2: SGHNT and YYREEE (reference sequence). Combining the CDR3 with reference TRBV5-4 and TRBJ2-7 gives the whole variable domain ETGVTQSPTHLIKTRGQQVTLRCSSQSGHNTVSWYQQALGQGPQFIFQYYREEENGRGNFPPRFSGLQFPNYSSELNVNALELDDSALYLCASSWDREYEQYFGPGTRLTVT.

This chain links TRBV7-9 with TRBJ1-2; D gene uncertain. This CDR3 spans 14 amino acids. Germline V gives CDR1 SEHNR, CDR2 FQNEAQ (reference sequence). V was pared by 5 bases and J by 7 bases, with 17 bases between. The CDR3 reads CASSTLSGVGGYTF. The CDR3 region has the DNA TGTGCCAGCAGCACCCTTAGCGGGGTTGGTGGCTACACCTTC.

This clone has a single count. The chain recombines TRBV11-3 with TRBJ2-2, with a possible D match to TRBD2 (7 bases). The CDR3 length is 13 residues. V dropped 10 bases and J dropped 4 bases, with 13 bases sitting between them. CDR1 is SGHNT, CDR2 YENEEA, per germline. In DNA, the CDR3 is TGTGCCACCTTGGGAGGGGGCACCGGGGAGCTGTTTTTT. Its translation is CATLGGGTGELFF.

CDR3 region: CASDGLAGVRSRLFF. In nucleotides, the CDR3 is TGTGCCAGCGATGGACTAGCGGGAGTACGGTCTCGCCTGTTCTTC. The genes are TRBV2 and TRBJ2-1; TRBD2 matches 13 bases. The CDR3 runs 15 residues. Germline CDR1 and CDR2: SNHLY and FYNNEI. J gave up 15 bases and V 8 bases, and 16 bases lay outside the gene matches.

This rearrangement joins TRBV19 to TRBJ2-3; 7 nucleotides match TRBD1. V dropped 9 bases and J dropped 0; count of bases not matched to a gene: 6. The CDR3 totals 14 residues. Germline V gives CDR1 LNHDA, CDR2 SQIVND (reference sequence). For the CDR3, the DNA is TGTGCCAGCAGACAGGGCTCTAGCACAGATACGCAGTATTTT. This translates into CASRQGSSTDTQYF.

V gene TRBV28 combines with J gene TRBJ2-7, with 13 bases identical to TRBD2. There are 15 residues in the CDR3. The trim removed 6 bases at V and 1 base at J, leaving 3 bases unmatched. Per the germline V gene, CDR1 is MDHEN and CDR2 is SYDVKM. The CDR3 reads CASRTSGRVSYEQYF. The CDR3 nucleotides are TGTGCCAGCAGAACTAGCGGGAGGGTTTCCTACGAGCAGTACTTC. Together with reference TRBV28 and TRBJ2-7, the CDR3 gives the full variable domain: DVKVTQSSRYLVKRTGEKVFLECVQDMDHENMFWYRQDPGLGLRLIYFSYDVKMKEKGDIPEGYSVSREKKERFSLILESASTNQTSMYLCASRTSGRVSYEQYFGPGTRLTVT.

This chain joins TRBV2 and TRBJ2-7; a possible D gene is TRBD1 (6 bases). Germline values: CDR1 SNHLY, CDR2 FYNNEI. This CDR3 contains 12 residues. V lost 11 bases to trimming and J lost 3 bases, with 14 bases between them. The CDR3 DNA reads TGTGCCGTCCAACAGGGTGTCTACGAGCAGTACTTC. Translating gives CAVQQGVYEQYF.

This chain uses TRBV2 with TRBJ2-2; maybe TRBD2 (5 bases). The germline V gene encodes CDR1 SNHLY and CDR2 FYNNEI. V shed 1 base and J shed 5 bases, with 8 bases lying between them. The length of the CDR3 is 14 residues. The CDR3 spells CASSEVRRTGELFF. The CDR3 DNA follows: TGTGCCAGCAGTGAAGTTAGGAGGACCGGGGAGCTGTTTTTT.

The chain combines TRBV19 with TRBJ2-3, with 11 bases lining up with TRBD2. V was clipped by 6 bases and J by 7 bases; unmatched bases: 9. The CDR3 sequence is 15 residues long. Germline V gives CDR1 LNHDA, CDR2 SQIVND (reference sequence). CDR3 bases: TGTGCCAGTAGCCCGACTAGCGGGGCAGGGAATACGCAGTATTTT. It is translated as CASSPTSGAGNTQYF.

The chain employs TRBV2 and TRBJ1-5, with TRBD1 identical over 7 bases. Germline trimming cut 5 bases from V and 2 bases from J; bases unmatched to any gene: 9. CDR3 length: 16 residues. In germline, CDR1 is SNHLY, CDR2 FYNNEI. This CDR3 reads CASSTLGDSGNQPQHF. For the CDR3, the DNA is TGTGCCAGCAGTACCTTAGGGGACAGCGGCAATCAGCCCCAGCATTTT.

The V call is TRBV5-1, the J call TRBJ2-7, with D maybe TRBD2 (6 bases). Trimming removed 4 bases at V and 4 bases at J, with 18 bases between. Looked up from germline, CDR1 is SGHRS and CDR2 is YFSETQ. The CDR3 is 15 amino acids. The CDR3 DNA reads TGCGCCAGCAGCACCGACGGGGGACGGGGTTACGAGCAGTACTTC. Its protein product is CASSTDGGRGYEQYF. The entire variable domain, with the rest obtained from reference TRBV5-1 and TRBJ2-7, is as follows: KAGVTQTPRYLIKTRGQQVTLSCSPISGHRSVSWYQQTPGQGLQFLFEYFSETQRNKGNFPGRFSGRQFSNSRSEMNVSTLELGDSALYLCASSTDGGRGYEQYFGPGTRLTVT.